This T cell receptor beta chain appears in the sequencing data of a study of vaccination and CD4 T cells after COVID-19. Overall study: Either a CEFX pool, an HIV-1 Nef pool, or no peptide was added to control cultures.

V lost 3 bases, J lost 5 bases, and 9 bases stayed unmatched. CDR1 and CDR2 (germline): SGHNT, YYREEE (reference sequence). This CDR3 spans 16 amino acids. The Oncomine TCR Beta short-read assay generated sequence data from the DNA of cultured CD4+ T cells. TCRdb passed the PCR reads through MiXCR, listing each CDR3 protein once. In the table there are 11,000 or so distinct CDR3 sequences, around 20% of which are singletons. This clonotype was counted a few times. Its target is unknown. Treatment here: roughly 11-day PBMC culture with coronavirus spike peptide pools or control peptides (ViraFEST assay). Once cultured about 9 days, CD4+ T cells underwent isolation by negative selection.

The TCR sequence derives from a human donor who had recovered from COVID-19. The starting material was CD4+ T cells from blood, cultured in vitro, obtained after SARS-CoV-2 vaccination. This sequence joins TRBV5-4 and TRBJ2-2; 8 positions agree with TRBD2. This CDR3 reads CASSSLGGGRTGELFF. DNA of the CDR3: TGTGCCAGCAGCTCCCTCGGGGGGGGCCGGACCGGGGAGCTGTTTTTT. Looking up the rest from reference TRBV5-4 and TRBJ2-2 gives the full variable domain: ETGVTQSPTHLIKTRGQQVTLRCSSQSGHNTVSWYQQALGQGPQFIFQYYREEENGRGNFPPRFSGLQFPNYSSELNVNALELDDSALYLCASSSLGGGRTGELFFGEGSRLTVL.